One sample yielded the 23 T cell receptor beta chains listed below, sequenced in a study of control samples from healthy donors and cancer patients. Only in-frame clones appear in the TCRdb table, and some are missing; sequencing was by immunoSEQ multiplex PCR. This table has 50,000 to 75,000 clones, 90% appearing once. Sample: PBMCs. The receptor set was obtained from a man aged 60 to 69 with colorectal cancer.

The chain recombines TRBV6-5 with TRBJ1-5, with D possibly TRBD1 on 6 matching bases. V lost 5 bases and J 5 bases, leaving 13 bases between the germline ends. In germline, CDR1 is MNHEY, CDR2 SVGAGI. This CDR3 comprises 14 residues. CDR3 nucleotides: TGTGCCAGCAGTAGAGGGGGAGGGTATCAGCCCCAGCATTTT. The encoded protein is CASSRGGGYQPQHF.

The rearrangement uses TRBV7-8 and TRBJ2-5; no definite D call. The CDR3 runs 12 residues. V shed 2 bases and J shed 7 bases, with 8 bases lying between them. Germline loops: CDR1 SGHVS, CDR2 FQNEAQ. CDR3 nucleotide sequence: TGTGCCAGCAGCTTACTCTTGGCGACCCAGTACTTC. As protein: CASSLLLATQYF. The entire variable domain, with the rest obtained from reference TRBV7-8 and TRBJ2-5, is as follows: GAGVSQSPRYKVAKRGQDVALRCDPISGHVSLFWYQQALGQGPEFLTYFQNEAQLDKSGLPSDRFFAERPEGSVSTLKIQRTQQEDSAVYLCASSLLLATQYFGPGTRLLVL.

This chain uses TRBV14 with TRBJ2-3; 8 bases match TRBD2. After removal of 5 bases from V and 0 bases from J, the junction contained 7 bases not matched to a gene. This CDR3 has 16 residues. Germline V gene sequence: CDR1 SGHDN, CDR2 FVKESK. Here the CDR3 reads CASSKTPSGSTDTQYF. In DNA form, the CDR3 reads TGTGCCAGCAGCAAAACCCCTAGCGGGAGCACAGATACGCAGTATTTT.

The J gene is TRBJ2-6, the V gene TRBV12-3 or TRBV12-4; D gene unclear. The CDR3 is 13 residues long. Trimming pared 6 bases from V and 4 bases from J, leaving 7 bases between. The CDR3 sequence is CASRVSGANVLTF. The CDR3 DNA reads TGTGCCAGCAGGGTCTCCGGGGCCAACGTCCTGACTTTC.

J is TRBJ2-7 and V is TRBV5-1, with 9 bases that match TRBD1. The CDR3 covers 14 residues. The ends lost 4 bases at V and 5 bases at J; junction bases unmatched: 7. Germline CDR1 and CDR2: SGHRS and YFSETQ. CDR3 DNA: TGCGCCAGCAGCGTGGGACAGGGTACCCACGAGCAGTACTTC. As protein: CASSVGQGTHEQYF.

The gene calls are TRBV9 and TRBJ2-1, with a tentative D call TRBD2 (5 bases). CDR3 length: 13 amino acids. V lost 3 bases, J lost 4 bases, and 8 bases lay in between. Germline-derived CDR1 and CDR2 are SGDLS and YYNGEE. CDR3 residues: CASSARGYNEQFF. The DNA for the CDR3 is TGTGCCAGCAGCGCCCGAGGGTACAATGAGCAGTTCTTC.

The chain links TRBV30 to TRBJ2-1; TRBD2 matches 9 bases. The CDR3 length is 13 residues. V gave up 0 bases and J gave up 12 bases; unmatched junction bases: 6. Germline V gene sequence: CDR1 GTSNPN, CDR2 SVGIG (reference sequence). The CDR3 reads CAWSVRLAVPQFF. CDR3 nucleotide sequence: TGTGCCTGGAGTGTACGACTAGCGGTGCCGCAGTTCTTC.

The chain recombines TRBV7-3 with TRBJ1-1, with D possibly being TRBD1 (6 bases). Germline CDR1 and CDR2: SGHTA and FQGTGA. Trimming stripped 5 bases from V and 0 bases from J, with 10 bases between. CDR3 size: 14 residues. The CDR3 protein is CASSLQGLNTEAFF. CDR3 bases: TGTGCCAGCAGCCTACAGGGATTGAACACTGAAGCTTTCTTT.

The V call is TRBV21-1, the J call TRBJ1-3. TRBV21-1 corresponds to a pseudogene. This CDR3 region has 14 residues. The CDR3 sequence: CASSKYGERNTIYF. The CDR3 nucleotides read TGTGCCAGCAGCAAATATGGAGAGCGAAACACCATATATTTT.

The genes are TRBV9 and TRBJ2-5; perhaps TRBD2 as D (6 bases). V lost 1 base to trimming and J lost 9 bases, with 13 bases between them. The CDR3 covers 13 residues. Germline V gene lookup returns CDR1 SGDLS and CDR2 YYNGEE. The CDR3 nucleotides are TGTGCCAGCAGCGTATTCGGCGGGGAGGCCCAGTACTTC. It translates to CASSVFGGEAQYF.

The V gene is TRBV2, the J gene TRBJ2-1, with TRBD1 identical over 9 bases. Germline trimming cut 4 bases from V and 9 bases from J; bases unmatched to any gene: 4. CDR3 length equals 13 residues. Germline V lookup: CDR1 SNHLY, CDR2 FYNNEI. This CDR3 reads CASSVQGAFEQFF. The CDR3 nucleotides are TGTGCCAGCAGTGTACAGGGGGCGTTTGAGCAGTTCTTC.

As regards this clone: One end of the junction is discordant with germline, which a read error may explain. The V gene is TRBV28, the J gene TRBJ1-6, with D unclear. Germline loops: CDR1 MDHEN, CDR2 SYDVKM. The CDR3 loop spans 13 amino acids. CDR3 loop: CASSSMVNSPPHF. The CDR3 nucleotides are TGTGCCAGCAGTTCGATGGTTAATTCACCCCCCCACTTT.

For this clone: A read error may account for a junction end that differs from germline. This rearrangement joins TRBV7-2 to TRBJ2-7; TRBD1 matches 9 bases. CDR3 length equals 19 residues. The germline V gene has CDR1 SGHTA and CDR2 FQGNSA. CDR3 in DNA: TGTGCCGGCAGCTCCCGCGTGGGACAGGGAGGAAGAAGACCCTACGAGCAGTACTTC. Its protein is CAGSSRVGQGGRRPYEQYF.

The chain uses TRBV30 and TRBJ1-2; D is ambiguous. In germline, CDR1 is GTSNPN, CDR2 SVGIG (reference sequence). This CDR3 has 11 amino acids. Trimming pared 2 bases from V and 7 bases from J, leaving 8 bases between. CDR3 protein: CAWSSGGGYTF. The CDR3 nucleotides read TGTGCCTGGAGTTCCGGTGGTGGCTACACCTTC.

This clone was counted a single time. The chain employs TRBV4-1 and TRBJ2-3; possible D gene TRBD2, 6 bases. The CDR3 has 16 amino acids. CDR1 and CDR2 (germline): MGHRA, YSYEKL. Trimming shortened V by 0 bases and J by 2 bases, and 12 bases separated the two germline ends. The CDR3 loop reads CASSQDSGLPTDTQYF. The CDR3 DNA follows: TGCGCCAGCAGCCAAGATTCGGGACTTCCCACAGATACGCAGTATTTT.

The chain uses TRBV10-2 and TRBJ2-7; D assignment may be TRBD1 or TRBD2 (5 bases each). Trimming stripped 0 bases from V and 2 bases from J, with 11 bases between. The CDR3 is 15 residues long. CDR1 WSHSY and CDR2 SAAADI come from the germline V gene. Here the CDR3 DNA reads TGCGCCAGCAGTGAGTCGGGGACGGGTACCTACGAGCAGTACTTC. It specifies CASSESGTGTYEQYF.

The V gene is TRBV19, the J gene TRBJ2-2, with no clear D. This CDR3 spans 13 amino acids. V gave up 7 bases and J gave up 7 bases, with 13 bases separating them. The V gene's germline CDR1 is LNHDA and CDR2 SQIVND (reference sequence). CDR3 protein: CASTVDGVGELFF. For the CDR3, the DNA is TGTGCCAGTACCGTGGACGGCGTCGGGGAGCTGTTTTTT. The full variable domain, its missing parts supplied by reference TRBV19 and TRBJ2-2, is DGGITQSPKYLFRKEGQNVTLSCEQNLNHDAMYWYRQDPGQGLRLIYYSQIVNDFQKGDIAEGYSVSREKKESFPLTVTSAQKNPTAFYLCASTVDGVGELFFGEGSRLTVL.

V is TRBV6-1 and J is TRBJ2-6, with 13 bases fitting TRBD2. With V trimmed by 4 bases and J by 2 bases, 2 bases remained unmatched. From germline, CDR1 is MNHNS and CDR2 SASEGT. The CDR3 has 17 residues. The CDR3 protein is CASSALAGGTGANVLTF. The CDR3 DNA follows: TGTGCCAGCAGTGCACTAGCGGGGGGGACTGGGGCCAACGTCCTGACTTTC.

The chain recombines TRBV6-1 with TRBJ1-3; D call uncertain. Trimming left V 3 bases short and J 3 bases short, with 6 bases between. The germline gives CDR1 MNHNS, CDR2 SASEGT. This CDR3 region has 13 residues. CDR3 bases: TGTGCCAGCAGTGACCTCAGTGGAAACACCATATATTTT. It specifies CASSDLSGNTIYF.

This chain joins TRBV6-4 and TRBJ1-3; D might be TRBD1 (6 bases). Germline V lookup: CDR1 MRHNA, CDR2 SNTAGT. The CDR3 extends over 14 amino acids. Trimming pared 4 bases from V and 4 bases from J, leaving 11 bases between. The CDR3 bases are TGTGCCAGCAGTGGCAACAGGGTCGGAAACACCATATATTTT. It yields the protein CASSGNRVGNTIYF.

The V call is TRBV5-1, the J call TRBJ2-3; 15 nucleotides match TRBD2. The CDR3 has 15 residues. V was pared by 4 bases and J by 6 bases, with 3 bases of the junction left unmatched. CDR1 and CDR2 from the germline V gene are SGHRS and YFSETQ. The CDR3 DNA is TGCGCCAGCAGCCCCGGGACTAGCGGGGGGGATACGCAGTATTTT. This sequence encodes CASSPGTSGGDTQYF.

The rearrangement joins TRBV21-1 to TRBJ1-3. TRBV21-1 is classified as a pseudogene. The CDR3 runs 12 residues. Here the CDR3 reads CASISGGNTIYF. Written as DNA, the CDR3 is TGTGCCAGCATTTCTGGGGGAAACACCATATATTTT.

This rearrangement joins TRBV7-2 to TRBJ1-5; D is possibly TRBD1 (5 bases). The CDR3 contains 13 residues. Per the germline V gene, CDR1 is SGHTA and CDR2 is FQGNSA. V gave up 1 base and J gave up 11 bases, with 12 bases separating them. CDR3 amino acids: CASSLEAGRSQHF. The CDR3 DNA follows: TGTGCCAGCAGCTTAGAGGCAGGGCGGTCCCAGCATTTT.